These 15 T cell receptor beta chains share one sample of origin, sequenced in a study of OX40 agonist ivuxolimab in advanced cancers. Preparation of the library involved the immunoSEQ multiplex PCR assay. The table was pulled from immuneACCESS by TCRdb, which kept in-frame rearrangements only. Such tables lose some clones; where checked, under half of the loss comes from unresolved V genes, and the rest has no known cause. In this sample the table shows some 70,000 clones, approximately 89% of which occur a single time. 2.2% of the sample is held by the ten biggest clonotypes. The input for sequencing was CD4+ or CD8+ T cells sorted from blood, taken in a trial of the OX40 agonist ivuxolimab. These receptors originate from an adult with an advanced solid tumor such as melanoma, head and neck, liver or kidney cancer.

The V gene is TRBV6-5, the J gene TRBJ1-2; D call uncertain. CDR1 and CDR2 from the germline V gene are MNHEY and SVGAGI. The CDR3 is made up of 14 amino acids. The germline V and J ends were trimmed by 5 bases and 4 bases, with 14 bases remaining between them. The CDR3: CASSKGEGLYGYTF. In nucleotides, the CDR3 is TGTGCCAGCAGTAAAGGTGAGGGCCTCTATGGCTACACCTTC.

This clone ranks as medium-sized. This chain links TRBV5-1 with TRBJ1-5; a possible D gene is TRBD1 (5 bases). Germline V lookup: CDR1 SGHRS, CDR2 YFSETQ. This CDR3 is built from 15 residues. The ends were cut back, 1 base at V and 1 base at J, with 9 bases in the middle. The DNA of the CDR3 is TGCGCCAGCAGCTTGCTAGGGACCAGCAATCAGCCCCAGCATTTT. Protein sequence: CASSLLGTSNQPQHF.

The chain is built from TRBV5-1 and TRBJ2-1; 12 bases align to TRBD2. CDR1 is SGHRS, CDR2 YFSETQ, per germline. V gave up 4 bases and J gave up 5 bases; unmatched junction bases: 7. The CDR3 spans 16 residues. The CDR3 region is CASSLSLAGGNNEQFF. As DNA, the CDR3 is TGCGCCAGCAGCCTTTCCCTAGCGGGAGGGAACAATGAGCAGTTCTTC. Together with reference TRBV5-1 and TRBJ2-1, the CDR3 gives the full variable domain: KAGVTQTPRYLIKTRGQQVTLSCSPISGHRSVSWYQQTPGQGLQFLFEYFSETQRNKGNFPGRFSGRQFSNSRSEMNVSTLELGDSALYLCASSLSLAGGNNEQFFGPGTRLTVL.

The chain joins TRBV7-2 to TRBJ2-1; D unclear. The CDR3 runs 12 residues. V lost 5 bases and J lost 14, with 16 bases in between. CDR1 is SGHTA, CDR2 FQGNSA, per germline. CDR3 DNA: TGTGCCAGCAGCCTACCTCTAGGGTCGGAGTTCTTC. Translated, it gives CASSLPLGSEFF.

The V and J genes are TRBV11-3 and TRBJ2-2; the match to TRBD2 covers 9 bases. The CDR3 runs 15 residues. Trimming removed 3 bases from V and 5 bases from J; junction bases left unmatched: 4. The germline V gene has CDR1 SGHNT and CDR2 YENEEA. CDR3 sequence reads: CASSFSAGGTGELFF. The CDR3 bases are TGTGCCAGCAGCTTCTCAGCGGGGGGAACCGGGGAGCTGTTTTTT.

The chain employs TRBV11-3 and TRBJ2-7; D might be TRBD1 (6 bases). CDR1 is SGHNT and CDR2 is YENEEA in the germline V gene. Trimming took off 2 bases at V and 0 bases at J, with 8 bases between the two ends. The CDR3 extends over 14 amino acids. This chain's CDR3 is CASSLYRASYEQYF. CDR3 sequence (DNA): TGTGCCAGCAGCTTATACAGGGCCTCCTACGAGCAGTACTTC.

The CDR3 region is CAWSGDNNSPLHF. The DNA for the CDR3 is TGTGCCTGGAGCGGTGATAATAATTCACCCCTCCACTTT. This chain joins TRBV30 and TRBJ1-6; D is unclear. Germline values: CDR1 GTSNPN, CDR2 SVGIG (reference sequence). With 3 bases removed from V and 5 bases from J, the gap between germline ends came to 8 bases. The CDR3 consists of 13 residues.

CDR3 sequence reads: CASSRGGSADTQYF. CDR3 DNA sequence: TGTGCCAGCAGCCGCGGGGGGAGTGCAGATACGCAGTATTTT. This chain connects TRBV11-3 to TRBJ2-3, with 8 bases matching TRBD2. This CDR3 has 14 residues. Germline loops: CDR1 SGHNT, CDR2 YENEEA. Losses at the gene ends were 5 bases for V and 4 bases for J; bases not matched to a gene: 5.

In DNA form, the CDR3 reads TGTGCCAGCAGTCCACACAGTATTGGAAACACCATATATTTT. Residues: CASSPHSIGNTIYF. V is TRBV28 and J is TRBJ1-3; unclear D gene. Germline V gene data show CDR1 as MDHEN and CDR2 as SYDVKM. V lost 5 bases to trimming and J lost 3 bases, with 11 bases between them. CDR3 size: 14 residues. Together with reference TRBV28 and TRBJ1-3, the CDR3 gives the full variable domain: DVKVTQSSRYLVKRTGEKVFLECVQDMDHENMFWYRQDPGLGLRLIYFSYDVKMKEKGDIPEGYSVSREKKERFSLILESASTNQTSMYLCASSPHSIGNTIYFGEGSWLTVV.

This clone was observed a single time. This chain uses TRBV5-8 with TRBJ2-5, with 10 bases matching TRBD1. The length of the CDR3 is 18 residues. CDR1 is SGHTS, CDR2 YDEGEE, per germline. J lost 4 bases, V lost 6 bases, and 18 bases had no gene match. In DNA form, the CDR3 reads TGTGCCAGCACCTTCGACTATGGGGGAGACAGGGGGCGAGAGACCCAGTACTTC. Translated, it gives CASTFDYGGDRGRETQYF.

The CDR3 spells CASSIRQGSWEQYF. The CDR3 DNA reads as TGTGCCAGTAGTATAAGACAGGGGTCCTGGGAGCAGTACTTC. The rearrangement links TRBV19 to TRBJ2-7; 8 nucleotides match TRBD1. Trimming at V came to 2 bases and at J to 7 bases, leaving 7 bases not matched to a gene. The CDR3 consists of 14 residues. The germline CDR1 and CDR2 sequences are LNHDA and SQIVND (reference sequence).

CDR3 protein: CASSPASRSTDTQYF. The DNA for the CDR3 is TGTGCCAGCAGCCCGGCTAGCCGGAGCACAGATACGCAGTATTTT. This chain connects TRBV5-4 to TRBJ2-3, with a tentative D call TRBD2 (5 bases). The CDR3 length is 15 residues. With 4 bases removed from V and 0 bases from J, the gap between germline ends came to 12 bases. CDR1 and CDR2 (germline): SGHNT, YYREEE (reference sequence).

The chain employs TRBV10-3 and TRBJ2-3, with 8 bases matching TRBD2. Germline CDR1 ENHRY, CDR2 SYGVKD. The V and J ends lost 7 bases and 5 bases, in that order; junction bases with no gene match: 17. The CDR3 totals 17 residues. CDR3 nucleotides: TGTGCCATCACTATAGAACCGGGACTAGAAAGGGGAGATACGCAGTATTTT. This gives the protein CAITIEPGLERGDTQYF.

This sequence joins TRBV10-2 and TRBJ1-1; 7 bases map to TRBD1. This CDR3 has 13 amino acids. Germline CDR1 and CDR2: WSHSY and SAAADI. Germline trimming cut 8 bases from V and 4 bases from J; bases unmatched to any gene: 7. In DNA form, the CDR3 reads TGCGCCAGCGGCCGGGACAGCCCCACTGAAGCTTTCTTT. Protein sequence: CASGRDSPTEAFF.

This clone was seen only once. The rearrangement joins TRBV23-1 to TRBJ1-1; tentatively, D is TRBD1 (5 bases). TRBV23-1 is placed among ORFs of uncertain function. The CDR3 covers 13 residues. V lost 9 bases and J 6 bases, leaving 17 bases between the germline ends. This CDR3 is CARGGAAGPEAFF. CDR3 DNA: TGCGCCAGGGGAGGGGCGGCAGGACCTGAAGCTTTCTTT.